This T cell receptor beta chain is from a study of graft-versus-host responses after intestinal transplantation. Study background: Every recipient had anti-thymocyte globulin induction and around three years of tacrolimus plus steroids. Findings of the study overall: Analysis identified GvH clones in recipient marrow, with some appearing first in ileum or blood.

Worth noting for this clone: Its matching antigen is unknown.

The V gene lost 5 bases and the J gene lost 3 bases, with 11 bases spanning the gap. CDR3 length equals 12 residues. Germline CDR1 SQVTM, CDR2 ANQGSEA. Clones were read by immunoSEQ multiplex PCR, and TCRdb kept only the in-frame ones, dropping some. The top ten clones hold about 2% of a sample with tens of thousands of clones, about 92% of them seen once. This specimen consisted of unstimulated CD8+ T cells sorted from spleen or lymph node cells, obtained before intestinal transplant. The sequence came from a human donor who received an intestinal transplant. The genes are TRBV29-1 and TRBJ2-7; D might be TRBD1 (5 bases). The CDR3 DNA sequence: TGCAGCGTTCAGACAGAAGTCTACGAGCAGTACTTC. Protein product: CSVQTEVYEQYF.